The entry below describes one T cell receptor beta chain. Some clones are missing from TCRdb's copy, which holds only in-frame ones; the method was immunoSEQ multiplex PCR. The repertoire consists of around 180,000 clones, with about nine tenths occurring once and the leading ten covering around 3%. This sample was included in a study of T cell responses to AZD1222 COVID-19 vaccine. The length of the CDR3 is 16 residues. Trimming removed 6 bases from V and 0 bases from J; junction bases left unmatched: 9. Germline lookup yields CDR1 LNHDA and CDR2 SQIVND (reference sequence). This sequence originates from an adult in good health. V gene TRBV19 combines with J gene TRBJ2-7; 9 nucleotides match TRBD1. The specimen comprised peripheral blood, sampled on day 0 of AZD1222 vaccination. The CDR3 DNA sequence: TGTGCCAGTAGGACTCCGGGACAGGGAGACTCCTACGAGCAGTACTTC. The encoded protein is CASRTPGQGDSYEQYF.